This T cell receptor beta chain comes out of a study of T-cell memory formation after mild COVID-19. In the study overall: Largely, TCR clusters stayed within a single donor. Study results and limitations: Within pre-infection memory, some responding clones were found, suggesting cross-reactive memory joined.

In its sample, this clonotype is medium-sized. Its antigen is undetermined. TCR alpha and TCR beta cDNA libraries carrying sample barcodes and UMIs were produced by 5'RACE using constant-segment primers. TCRdb itself ran the 5' RACE reads through MiXCR, one entry per CDR3 protein. The sample consists of approximately 240,000 distinct CDR3 sequences, 15% to 20% of them appearing once. The CDR3 consists of 14 residues. Germline V gene sequence: CDR1 LGHDT, CDR2 YNNKEL (reference sequence). Trimming stripped 4 bases from V and 1 base from J, with 7 bases between. The receptor was isolated from a man aged 18 to 35 who had mild COVID-19 (a few samples of this study predate the infection). Cell type and time point are not known. The sequenced material came from PBMCs or a T cell subset sorted from them (not recorded which). This chain connects TRBV3-1 to TRBJ2-2; no clear D. CDR3 DNA: TGTGCCAGCAGCCGGTTCGGGAACACCGGGGAGCTGTTTTTT. Protein sequence: CASSRFGNTGELFF.